This TCR beta chain was documented in a study of beta chain features in type 1 diabetes. Study in general: Patient and healthy donor groups were alike in age, gender and cell yields. Across every sample, roughly 100 million sorted cells were examined in total. Study findings and constraints: Type 1 diabetes patients had TCRB CDR3s that were shorter (moderately but significantly so) in all four CD4+ subsets. The naive, central memory and Treg TCRB repertoires of patients appeared to be more similar to one another than those of healthy donors. Individuals with type 1 diabetes displayed fewer insertions and more deletions at VDJ junctions.

The authors reverse transcribed all of the isolated RNA, so sequencing captured expressed TCRB transcripts. Measured with immunoSEQ multiplex PCR; TCRdb has only the in-frame clones, and not every one. The data show 600,000 or so clones, with approximately 13% seen just once and around 0.12% held by the top ten. The V gene's germline CDR1 is SGDLS and CDR2 YYNGEE. CDR3 length: 15 residues. With 4 bases removed from V and 6 bases from J, the gap between germline ends came to 17 bases. A note on this clone: Its antigen is still unknown.

The sample taken for sequencing was naive CD4+ T cells from blood. The rearrangement links TRBV9 to TRBJ2-1; D is undetermined. The source is a man younger than 45 with type 1 diabetes. The CDR3 region is CASSISGASGNEQFF. In DNA form, the CDR3 reads TGTGCCAGCAGCATCTCCGGCGCCTCCGGCAATGAGCAGTTCTTC. Full variable domain (missing parts from reference TRBV9 and TRBJ2-1): DSGVTQTPKHLITATGQRVTLRCSPRSGDLSVYWYQQSLDQGLQFLIQYYNGEERAKGNILERFSAQQFPDLHSELNLSSLELGDSALYFCASSISGASGNEQFFGPGTRLTVL.